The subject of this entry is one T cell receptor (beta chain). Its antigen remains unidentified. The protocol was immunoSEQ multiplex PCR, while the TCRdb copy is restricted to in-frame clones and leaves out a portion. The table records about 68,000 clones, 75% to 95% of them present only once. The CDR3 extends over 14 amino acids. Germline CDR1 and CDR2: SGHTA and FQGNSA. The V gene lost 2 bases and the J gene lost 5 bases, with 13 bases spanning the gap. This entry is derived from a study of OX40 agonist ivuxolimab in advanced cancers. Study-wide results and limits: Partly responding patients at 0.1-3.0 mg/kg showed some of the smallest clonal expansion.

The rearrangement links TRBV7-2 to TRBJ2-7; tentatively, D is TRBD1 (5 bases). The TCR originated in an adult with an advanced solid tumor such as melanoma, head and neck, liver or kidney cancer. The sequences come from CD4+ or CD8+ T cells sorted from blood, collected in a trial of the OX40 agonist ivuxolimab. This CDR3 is CASSLMTVKDEQYF. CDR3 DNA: TGTGCCAGCAGCTTAATGACAGTAAAAGACGAGCAGTACTTC.